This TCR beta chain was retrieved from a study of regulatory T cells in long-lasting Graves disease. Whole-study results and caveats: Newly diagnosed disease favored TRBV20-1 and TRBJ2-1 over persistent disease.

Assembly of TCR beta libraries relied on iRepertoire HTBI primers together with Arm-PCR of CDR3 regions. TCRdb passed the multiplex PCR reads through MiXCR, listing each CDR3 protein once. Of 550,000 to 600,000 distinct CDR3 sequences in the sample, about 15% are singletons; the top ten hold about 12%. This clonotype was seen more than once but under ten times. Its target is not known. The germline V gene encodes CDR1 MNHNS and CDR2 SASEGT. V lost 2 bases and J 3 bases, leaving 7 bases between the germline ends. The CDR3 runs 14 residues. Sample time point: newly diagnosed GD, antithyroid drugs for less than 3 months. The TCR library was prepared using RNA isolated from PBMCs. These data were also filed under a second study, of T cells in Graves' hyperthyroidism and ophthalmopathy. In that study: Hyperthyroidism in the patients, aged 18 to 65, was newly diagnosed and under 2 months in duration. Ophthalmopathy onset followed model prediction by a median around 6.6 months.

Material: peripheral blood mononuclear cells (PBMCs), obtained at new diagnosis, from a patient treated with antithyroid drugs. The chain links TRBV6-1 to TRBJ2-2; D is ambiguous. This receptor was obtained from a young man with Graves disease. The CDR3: CASSETVDTGELFF. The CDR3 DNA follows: TGTGCCAGCAGTGAAACGGTGGACACCGGGGAGCTGTTTTTT.